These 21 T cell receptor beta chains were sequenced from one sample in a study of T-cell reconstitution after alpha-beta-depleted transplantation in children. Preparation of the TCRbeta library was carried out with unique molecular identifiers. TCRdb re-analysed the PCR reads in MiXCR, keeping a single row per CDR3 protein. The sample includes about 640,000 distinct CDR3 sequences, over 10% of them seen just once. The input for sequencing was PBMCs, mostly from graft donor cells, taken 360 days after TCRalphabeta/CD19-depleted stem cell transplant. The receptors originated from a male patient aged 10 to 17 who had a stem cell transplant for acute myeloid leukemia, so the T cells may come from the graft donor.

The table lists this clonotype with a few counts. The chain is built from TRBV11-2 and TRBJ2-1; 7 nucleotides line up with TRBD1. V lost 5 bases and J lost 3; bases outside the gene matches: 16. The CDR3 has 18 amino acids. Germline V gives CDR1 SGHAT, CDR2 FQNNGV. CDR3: CASSRDSVLRPYYNEQFF. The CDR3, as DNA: TGTGCCAGCAGCCGGGACAGTGTATTGCGGCCGTACTACAATGAGCAGTTCTTC.

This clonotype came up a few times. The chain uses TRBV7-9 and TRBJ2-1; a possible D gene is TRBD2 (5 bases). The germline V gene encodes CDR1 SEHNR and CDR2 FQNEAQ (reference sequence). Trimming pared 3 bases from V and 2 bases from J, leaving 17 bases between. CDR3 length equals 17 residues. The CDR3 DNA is TGTGCCAGCAGCTTCCCTTTGGGCGGGCCCCCCTACAATGAGCAGTTCTTC. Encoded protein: CASSFPLGGPPYNEQFF. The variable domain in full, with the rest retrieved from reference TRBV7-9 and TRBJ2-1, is DTGVSQNPRHKITKRGQNVTFRCDPISEHNRLYWYRQTLGQGPEFLTYFQNEAQLEKSRLLSDRFSAERPKGSFSTLEIQRTEQGDSAMYLCASSFPLGGPPYNEQFFGPGTRLTVL.

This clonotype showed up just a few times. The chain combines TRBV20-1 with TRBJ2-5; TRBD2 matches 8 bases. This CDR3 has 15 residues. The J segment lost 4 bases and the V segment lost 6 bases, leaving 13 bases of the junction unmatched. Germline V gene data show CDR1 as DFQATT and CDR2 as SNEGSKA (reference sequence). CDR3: CSANDRIAGRETQYF. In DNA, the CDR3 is TGCAGTGCCAACGACCGGATAGCGGGGCGAGAGACCCAGTACTTC.

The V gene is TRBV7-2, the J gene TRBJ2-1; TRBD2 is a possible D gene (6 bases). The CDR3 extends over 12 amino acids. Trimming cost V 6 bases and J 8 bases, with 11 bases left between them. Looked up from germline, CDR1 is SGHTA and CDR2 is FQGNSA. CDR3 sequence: CASSLAYHEQFF. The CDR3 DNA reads TGTGCCAGCAGTCTAGCGTACCATGAGCAGTTCTTC.

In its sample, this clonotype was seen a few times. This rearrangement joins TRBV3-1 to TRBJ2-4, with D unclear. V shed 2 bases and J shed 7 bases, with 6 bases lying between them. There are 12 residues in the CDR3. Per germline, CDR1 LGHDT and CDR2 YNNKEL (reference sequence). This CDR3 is CASSQLANIQYF. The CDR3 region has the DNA TGTGCCAGCAGCCAACTGGCGAACATTCAGTACTTC.

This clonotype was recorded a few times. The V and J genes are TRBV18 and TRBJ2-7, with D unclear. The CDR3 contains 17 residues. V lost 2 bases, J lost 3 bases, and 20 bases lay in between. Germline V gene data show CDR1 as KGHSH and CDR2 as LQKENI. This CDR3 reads CASSPGRVWPKFYEQYF. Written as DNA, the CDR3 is TGTGCCAGCTCACCAGGACGTGTTTGGCCCAAGTTCTACGAGCAGTACTTC.

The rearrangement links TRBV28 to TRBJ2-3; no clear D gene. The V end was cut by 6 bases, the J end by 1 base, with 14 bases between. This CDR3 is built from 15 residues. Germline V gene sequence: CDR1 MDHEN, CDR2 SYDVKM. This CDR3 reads CASSLGTVGTDTQYF. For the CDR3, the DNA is TGTGCCAGCAGCTTGGGAACAGTGGGCACAGATACGCAGTATTTT.

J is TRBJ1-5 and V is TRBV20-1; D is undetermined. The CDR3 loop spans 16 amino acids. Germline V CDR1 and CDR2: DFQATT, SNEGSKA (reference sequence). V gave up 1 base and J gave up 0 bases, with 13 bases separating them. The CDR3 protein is CSARALRENSNQPQHF. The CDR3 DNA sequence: TGCAGTGCTAGAGCTTTGAGGGAAAATAGCAATCAGCCCCAGCATTTT.

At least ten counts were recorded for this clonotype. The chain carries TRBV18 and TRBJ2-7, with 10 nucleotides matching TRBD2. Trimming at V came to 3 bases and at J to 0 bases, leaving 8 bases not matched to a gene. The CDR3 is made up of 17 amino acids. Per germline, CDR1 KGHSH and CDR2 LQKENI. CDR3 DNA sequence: TGTGCCAGCTCACCCCCCCCAGCTAGCGGGAGCTCCTACGAGCAGTACTTC. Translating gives CASSPPPASGSSYEQYF. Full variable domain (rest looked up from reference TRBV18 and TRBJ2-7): NAGVMQNPRHLVRRRGQEARLRCSPMKGHSHVYWYRQLPEEGLKFMVYLQKENIIDESGMPKERFSAEFPKEGPSILRIQQVVRGDSAAYFCASSPPPASGSSYEQYFGPGTRLTVT.

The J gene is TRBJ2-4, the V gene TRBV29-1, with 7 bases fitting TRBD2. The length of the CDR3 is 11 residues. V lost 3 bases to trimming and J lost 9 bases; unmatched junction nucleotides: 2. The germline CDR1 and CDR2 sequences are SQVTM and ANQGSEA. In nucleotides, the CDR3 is TGCAGCGTTGAGGGGGGGGGCATTCAGTACTTC. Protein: CSVEGGGIQYF.

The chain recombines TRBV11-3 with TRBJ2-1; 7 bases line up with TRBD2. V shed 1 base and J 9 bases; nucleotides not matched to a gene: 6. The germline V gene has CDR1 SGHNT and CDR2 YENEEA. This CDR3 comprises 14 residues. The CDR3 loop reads CASSLGGSSGEQFF. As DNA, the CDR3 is TGTGCCAGCAGCTTAGGCGGGAGCTCCGGTGAGCAGTTCTTC.

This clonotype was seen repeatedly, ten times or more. CDR3 sequence reads: CASSLELAGATPSTDTQYF. As DNA, the CDR3 is TGTGCCAGCAGTTTAGAGTTAGCGGGAGCAACCCCTAGCACAGATACGCAGTATTTT. This rearrangement joins TRBV27 to TRBJ2-3; the match to TRBD2 covers 9 bases. The length of the CDR3 is 19 residues. Trimming cost V 2 bases and J 0 bases; bases outside gene matches: 12. The germline V gene encodes CDR1 MNHEY and CDR2 SMNVEV (reference sequence).

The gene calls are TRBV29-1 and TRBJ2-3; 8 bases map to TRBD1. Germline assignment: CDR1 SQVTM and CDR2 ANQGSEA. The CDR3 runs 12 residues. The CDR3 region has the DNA TGCAGTGGGGGGACAGGACCCGATACGCAGTATTTT. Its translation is CSGGTGPDTQYF.

This CDR3 reads CASRLALLTDTQYF. CDR3 DNA sequence: TGTGCCAGCAGACTAGCGCTCCTCACAGATACGCAGTATTTT. This chain connects TRBV2 to TRBJ2-3, with 7 bases identical to TRBD2. The J segment lost 2 bases and the V segment lost 6 bases, leaving 5 bases of the junction unmatched. CDR1 is SNHLY and CDR2 is FYNNEI in the germline V gene. This CDR3 spans 14 amino acids.

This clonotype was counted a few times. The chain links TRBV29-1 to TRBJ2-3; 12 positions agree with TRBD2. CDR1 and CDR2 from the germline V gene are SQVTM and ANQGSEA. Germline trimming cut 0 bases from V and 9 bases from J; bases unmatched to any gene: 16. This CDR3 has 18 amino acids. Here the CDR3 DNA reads TGCAGCGTTGAAGATCCGCCTAGCGGGAGGGCCGTTTTGGAAACGCAGTATTTT. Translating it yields CSVEDPPSGRAVLETQYF.

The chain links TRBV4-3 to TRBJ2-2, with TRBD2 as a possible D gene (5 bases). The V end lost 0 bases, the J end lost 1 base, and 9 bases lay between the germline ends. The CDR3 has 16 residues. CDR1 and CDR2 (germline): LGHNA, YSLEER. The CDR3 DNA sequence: TGCGCCAGCAGCCAAGATGACGGGGTGAACACCGGGGAGCTGTTTTTT. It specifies CASSQDDGVNTGELFF.

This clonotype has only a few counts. The chain's CDR3 is CASSLGTSGFSTDTQYF. CDR3 in DNA: TGTGCCAGCAGTTTGGGGACTAGCGGATTTAGCACAGATACGCAGTATTTT. This rearrangement joins TRBV28 to TRBJ2-3; 11 bases fit TRBD2. CDR3 length: 17 amino acids. The germline gives CDR1 MDHEN, CDR2 SYDVKM. Trimming took 3 bases from V and 0 from J; bases not matched to a gene: 5.

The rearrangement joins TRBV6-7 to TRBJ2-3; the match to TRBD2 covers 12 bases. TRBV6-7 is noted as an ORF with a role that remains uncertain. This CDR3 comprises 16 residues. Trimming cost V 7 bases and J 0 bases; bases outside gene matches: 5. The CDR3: CASNTGTSGSTDTQYF. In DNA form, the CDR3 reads TGTGCCAGCAATACCGGGACTAGCGGGAGCACAGATACGCAGTATTTT.

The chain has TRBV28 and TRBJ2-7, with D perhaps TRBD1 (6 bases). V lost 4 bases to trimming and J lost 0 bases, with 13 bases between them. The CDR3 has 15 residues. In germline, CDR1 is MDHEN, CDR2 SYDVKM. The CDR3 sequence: CASSSTLQGSYEQYF. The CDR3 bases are TGTGCCAGCAGTTCCACATTACAGGGCTCCTACGAGCAGTACTTC.

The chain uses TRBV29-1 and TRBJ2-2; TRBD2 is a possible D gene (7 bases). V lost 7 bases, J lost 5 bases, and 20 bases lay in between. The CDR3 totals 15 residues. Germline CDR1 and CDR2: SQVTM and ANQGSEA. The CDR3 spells CSGLREGGFTGELFF. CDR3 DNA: TGCAGCGGTCTGAGGGAGGGGGGATTTACCGGGGAGCTGTTTTTT.

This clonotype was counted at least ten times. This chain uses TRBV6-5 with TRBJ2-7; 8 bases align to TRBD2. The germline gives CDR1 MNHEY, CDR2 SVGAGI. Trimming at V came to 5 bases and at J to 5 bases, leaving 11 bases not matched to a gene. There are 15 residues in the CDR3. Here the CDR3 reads CASSHLSGTGNEQYF. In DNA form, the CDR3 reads TGTGCCAGCAGTCACCTTAGCGGGACGGGAAACGAGCAGTACTTC.